These 20 T cell receptor beta chains originate from one sample sequenced in a study of blood T cell repertoires in COVID-19. The protocol was immunoSEQ multiplex PCR, while the TCRdb copy is restricted to in-frame clones and leaves out a portion. The sample holds about 160,000 clones, 75% to 85% seen once. The specimen was PBMCs or T cells enriched from blood (not recorded which). These receptors were collected from an older woman who had recovered from COVID-19.

The V and J genes are TRBV19 and TRBJ2-7; 11 bases are shared with TRBD1. CDR3 size: 16 residues. Germline values: CDR1 LNHDA, CDR2 SQIVND (reference sequence). After removal of 9 bases from V and 2 bases from J, the junction contained 12 bases not matched to a gene. The CDR3 here is CASTGTGGFGAYEQYF. In DNA, the CDR3 is TGTGCCAGCACCGGGACAGGGGGGTTTGGGGCCTACGAGCAGTACTTC.

This chain uses TRBV5-4 with TRBJ1-1, with a tentative D call TRBD1 (6 bases). CDR3 length: 15 residues. Looked up from germline, CDR1 is SGHNT and CDR2 is YYREEE (reference sequence). The V end was cut by 3 bases, the J end by 0 bases, with 12 bases between. The DNA for the CDR3 is TGTGCCAGCAGCTCTTCAGACAGGCTGAACACTGAAGCTTTCTTT. Translating it yields CASSSSDRLNTEAFF.

This chain joins TRBV5-1 and TRBJ1-4; weak D call: TRBD1 (6 bases). The CDR3 contains 14 residues. V lost 3 bases, J lost 8 bases, and 14 bases lay in between. Germline CDR1 is SGHRS and CDR2 is YFSETQ. The CDR3 sequence: CASSSQGGEEKLFF. CDR3 nucleotide sequence: TGCGCCAGCAGCTCGCAAGGGGGGGAGGAAAAACTGTTTTTT. Full variable domain (rest looked up from reference TRBV5-1 and TRBJ1-4): KAGVTQTPRYLIKTRGQQVTLSCSPISGHRSVSWYQQTPGQGLQFLFEYFSETQRNKGNFPGRFSGRQFSNSRSEMNVSTLELGDSALYLCASSSQGGEEKLFFGSGTQLSVL.

This clone was counted at least ten times. The chain combines TRBV6-4 with TRBJ1-1; D perhaps matches TRBD1 (5 bases). Germline V CDR1 and CDR2: MRHNA, SNTAGT. V lost 4 bases to trimming and J lost 2 bases, with 11 bases between them. There are 14 residues in the CDR3. CDR3 DNA: TGTGCCAGCAGTGCAGGGAATCTAAACACTGAAGCTTTCTTT. It yields the protein CASSAGNLNTEAFF.

The chain joins TRBV4-2 to TRBJ1-4; no clear D. Germline lookup yields CDR1 LGHNA and CDR2 YNFKEQ. The CDR3 has 14 residues. Trimming removed 0 bases at V and 6 bases at J, with 8 bases between. CDR3 sequence: CASSQDGGDEKLFF. The DNA for the CDR3 is TGTGCCAGCAGCCAAGACGGCGGGGATGAAAAACTGTTTTTT.

The rearrangement uses TRBV6-1 and TRBJ2-5; 15 bases fit TRBD2. In germline, CDR1 is MNHNS, CDR2 SASEGT. Trimming at V came to 3 bases and at J to 4 bases, leaving 6 bases not matched to a gene. The CDR3 is 17 residues long. The CDR3, as DNA: TGTGCCAGCAGTGACGCGGCGGGACTAGCGGGGGGAGAGACCCAGTACTTC. It translates to CASSDAAGLAGGETQYF.

The V call is TRBV7-6, the J call TRBJ1-1; possible D gene TRBD1, 5 bases. The V gene's germline CDR1 is SGHVS and CDR2 FNYEAQ. The CDR3 is 13 amino acids. V was cut by 6 bases and J by 4 bases, with 12 bases left in between. The CDR3 protein is CASSSRASTEAFF. CDR3 nucleotides: TGTGCCAGCAGTTCCAGGGCAAGCACTGAAGCTTTCTTT.

The chain combines TRBV5-6 with TRBJ2-7, with D tentatively TRBD2 (6 bases). Germline V gives CDR1 SGHDT, CDR2 YYEEEE. This CDR3 is 13 amino acids long. V was trimmed by 4 bases and J by 3 bases, leaving 11 bases between them. In nucleotides, the CDR3 is TGTGCCAGCAGCCCGGAGGGGTTCTACGAGCAGTACTTC. It is translated as CASSPEGFYEQYF.

The chain recombines TRBV27 with TRBJ2-1; 15 nucleotides match TRBD2. CDR1 and CDR2 from the germline V gene are MNHEY and SMNVEV (reference sequence). The CDR3 sequence is 18 residues long. After removal of 6 bases from V and 6 bases from J, the junction contained 12 bases not matched to a gene. CDR3 loop: CASRGLAGGSGRFNEQFF. In DNA form, the CDR3 reads TGTGCCAGCAGGGGACTAGCGGGGGGCTCTGGTCGTTTCAATGAGCAGTTCTTC.

This sequence joins TRBV7-2 and TRBJ1-2; D might be TRBD1 (6 bases). CDR3 size: 13 residues. CDR1 SGHTA and CDR2 FQGNSA come from the germline V gene. Deletions cut 3 bases from V and 5 bases from J, with 10 bases between. CDR3 sequence: CASSFPGQYGYTF. The CDR3, as DNA: TGTGCCAGCAGCTTCCCGGGACAATATGGCTACACCTTC. The full variable domain, rest sourced from reference TRBV7-2 and TRBJ1-2, is GAGVSQSPSNKVTEKGKDVELRCDPISGHTALYWYRQSLGQGLEFLIYFQGNSAPDKSGLPSDRFSAERTGGSVSTLTIQRTQQEDSAVYLCASSFPGQYGYTFGSGTRLTVV.

This chain connects TRBV6-2 or TRBV6-3 to TRBJ1-1, with 10 positions matching TRBD1. J was trimmed by 4 bases and V by 0 bases; bases with no gene match: 2. CDR1 is MNHEY and CDR2 is SVGEGT in the germline V gene. There are 15 residues in the CDR3. DNA of the CDR3: TGTGCCAGCAGTTACTCGGGGACAGGGGTCACTGAAGCTTTCTTT. Translation: CASSYSGTGVTEAFF.

This chain uses TRBV5-1 with TRBJ2-2, with 10 positions matching TRBD1. Germline loops: CDR1 SGHRS, CDR2 YFSETQ. The trim removed 6 bases at V and 6 bases at J, leaving 11 bases unmatched. CDR3 length: 16 residues. The CDR3 nucleotides read TGCGCCAGCATCTTTGGGACAGGGGTGTCTCCCGGGGAGCTGTTTTTT. Translating it yields CASIFGTGVSPGELFF. The whole variable domain, filled in from reference TRBV5-1 and TRBJ2-2, reads KAGVTQTPRYLIKTRGQQVTLSCSPISGHRSVSWYQQTPGQGLQFLFEYFSETQRNKGNFPGRFSGRQFSNSRSEMNVSTLELGDSALYLCASIFGTGVSPGELFFGEGSRLTVL.

This clone was seen just once. The V gene is TRBV7-9, the J gene TRBJ1-6; D is uncertain. Trimming took off 3 bases at V and 3 bases at J, with 12 bases between the two ends. CDR1 and CDR2 from the germline V gene are SEHNR and FQNEAQ (reference sequence). There are 16 residues in the CDR3. The DNA for the CDR3 is TGTGCCAGCAGCTTGCGGCAAGCGCACTATAATTCACCCCTCCACTTT. Its translation: CASSLRQAHYNSPLHF. The full variable domain, its missing parts supplied by reference TRBV7-9 and TRBJ1-6, is DTGVSQNPRHKITKRGQNVTFRCDPISEHNRLYWYRQTLGQGPEFLTYFQNEAQLEKSRLLSDRFSAERPKGSFSTLEIQRTEQGDSAMYLCASSLRQAHYNSPLHFGNGTRLTVT.

V is TRBV20-1 and J is TRBJ1-2; possible D gene TRBD1, 5 bases. CDR3 length: 11 residues. Germline V gives CDR1 DFQATT, CDR2 SNEGSKA (reference sequence). Trimming shortened V by 3 bases and J by 12 bases, and 14 bases separated the two germline ends. CDR3: CSARGQAVDTF. The CDR3 region has the DNA TGCAGTGCTAGGGGGCAGGCGGTCGACACCTTC.

The chain employs TRBV29-1 and TRBJ2-5; tentative D call: TRBD2 (6 bases). Germline CDR1 is SQVTM and CDR2 is ANQGSEA. Trimming cost V 6 bases and J 0 bases, with 17 bases left between them. The CDR3 consists of 15 residues. CDR3 nucleotides: TGCAGCGTCCACGGGGGTAGGGGAAACCAAGAGACCCAGTACTTC. Protein sequence: CSVHGGRGNQETQYF.

This rearrangement joins TRBV7-2 to TRBJ2-5, with D possibly being TRBD2 (6 bases). The ends were cut back, 1 base at V and 4 bases at J, with 13 bases in the middle. This CDR3 is 15 amino acids long. Germline CDR1 SGHTA, CDR2 FQGNSA. Here the CDR3 reads CASSLEGLALETQYF. The CDR3 DNA is TGTGCCAGCAGCTTAGAAGGGCTAGCGTTAGAGACCCAGTACTTC.

The chain employs TRBV18 and TRBJ1-1; D remains ambiguous. Trimming shortened V by 2 bases and J by 0 bases, and 10 bases separated the two germline ends. CDR1 and CDR2 from the germline V gene are KGHSH and LQKENI. CDR3 length: 15 amino acids. Here the CDR3 reads CASSPVLGMNTEAFF. The CDR3 DNA follows: TGTGCCAGCTCACCAGTTTTGGGCATGAACACTGAAGCTTTCTTT.

The genes are TRBV7-3 and TRBJ2-5; 10 bases align to TRBD2. Losses at the gene ends were 4 bases for V and 13 bases for J; bases not matched to a gene: 9. Germline V CDR1 and CDR2: SGHTA, FQGTGA. The length of the CDR3 is 13 residues. In DNA, the CDR3 is TGTGCCAGCAGCTACCTCGGGACTAGCGCTTTGTACTTC. Residues: CASSYLGTSALYF. Full variable domain (remainder filled in from reference TRBV7-3 and TRBJ2-5): GAGVSQTPSNKVTEKGKYVELRCDPISGHTALYWYRQSLGQGPEFLIYFQGTGAADDSGLPNDRFFAVRPEGSVSTLKIQRTERGDSAVYLCASSYLGTSALYFGPGTRLLVL.

The V and J genes are TRBV5-1 and TRBJ2-7, with no clear D. V was shortened by 0 bases and J by 0 bases, with 7 bases between the two germline ends. The germline gives CDR1 SGHRS, CDR2 YFSETQ. CDR3 size: 14 residues. CDR3 DNA: TGCGCCAGCAGCTTGGGGCCTCCCTCCTACGAGCAGTACTTC. Translating it yields CASSLGPPSYEQYF.

The rearrangement links TRBV19 to TRBJ1-6; tentatively, D is TRBD1 (6 bases). Germline loops: CDR1 LNHDA, CDR2 SQIVND (reference sequence). CDR3 length: 13 amino acids. V was trimmed by 10 bases and J by 7 bases, leaving 14 bases between them. Here the CDR3 reads CATSGRGNSPLHF. The CDR3 DNA reads as TGTGCCACCTCCGGTAGGGGGAATTCACCCCTCCACTTT.